A selection of T cell receptor beta chains follows, all from one sample in a study of cytomegalovirus exposure and HLA in healthy donors. Libraries were prepared by immunoSEQ multiplex PCR; TCRdb keeps only in-frame clonotypes and omits some of them. The sample yields 220,000 or so clones, 80% to 95% seen once. The source material was PBMCs. Source of these receptors: a woman aged 18-29 years in good health and CMV-seronegative. Each CDR3 is given with its conserved first and last residue.

V gene,J gene,CDR3 protein
TRBV7-2,TRBJ2-5,CASSLGTSGRETQYF
TRBV19,TRBJ1-2,CASSIVTTGFDGYTF
TRBV5-4,TRBJ2-1,CASSFADKRNEQFF
TRBV28,TRBJ1-2,CASRSASPYGYTF
TRBV29-1,TRBJ1-2,CSVQGAPDYGYTF
TRBV11-2,TRBJ2-1,CASSSPLAEAYNEQFF
TRBV19,TRBJ2-7,CASSIRGQGSYEQYF
TRBV5-4,TRBJ1-3,CASSPSAGSLSGNTIYF
TRBV10-1,TRBJ2-7,CASSEYLAGVGEQYF
TRBV29-1,TRBJ2-3,CSVAQRLTDTQYF
TRBV5-1,TRBJ1-2,CASSYYPGQLLGYTF
TRBV5-1,TRBJ1-1,CASSLTSSREGTEAFF
TRBV10-1,TRBJ2-7,CASRMDRGTYEQYF
TRBV25-1,TRBJ1-1,CASMLGGSSTEAFF